This T cell receptor beta chain was captured by sequencing in a study of blood T cell repertoires in COVID-19. Using immunoSEQ multiplex PCR, the repertoire was profiled, and TCRdb retains in-frame clones only, with some absent. The sample lists 130,000 to 150,000 clones; about four fifths were seen once. The CDR3 consists of 17 residues. V trimming: 1 base; J trimming: 4 bases; junction bases outside the gene matches: 9. From germline, CDR1 is SGDLS and CDR2 YYNGEE. Sequencing input: peripheral blood. The receptor was isolated from a woman older than 75 with acute or convalescent COVID-19. The V call is TRBV9, the J call TRBJ2-2; 8 bases match TRBD1. The CDR3 DNA follows: TGTGCCAGCAGCGTAAAGCAGGGGGCTGGTAGCACCGGGGAGCTGTTTTTT. Translation: CASSVKQGAGSTGELFF.